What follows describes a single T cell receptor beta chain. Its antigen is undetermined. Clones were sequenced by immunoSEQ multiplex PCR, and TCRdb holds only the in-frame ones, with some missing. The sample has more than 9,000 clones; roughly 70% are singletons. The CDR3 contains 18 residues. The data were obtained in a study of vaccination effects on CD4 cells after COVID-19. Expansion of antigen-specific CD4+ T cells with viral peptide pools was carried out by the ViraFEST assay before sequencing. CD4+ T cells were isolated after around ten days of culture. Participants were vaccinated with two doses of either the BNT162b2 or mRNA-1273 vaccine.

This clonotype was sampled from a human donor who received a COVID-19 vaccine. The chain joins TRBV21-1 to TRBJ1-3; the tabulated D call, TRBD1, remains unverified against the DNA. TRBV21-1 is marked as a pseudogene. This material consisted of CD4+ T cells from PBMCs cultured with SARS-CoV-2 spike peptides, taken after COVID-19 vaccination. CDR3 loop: CASSKERKQGAVGNTIYF. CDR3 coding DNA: TGTGCCAGCAGCAAAGAACGAAAGCAGGGGGCAGTTGGAAACACCATATATTTT.